This T cell receptor (beta chain) was found in a study of T cells expressing NK-cell markers. Study-level results: Top CD8+ clonotypes included the dominant CD3+CD56+NKG2C+ clonotypes in five to seven donors.

TCR beta libraries carry UMIs added by 5'RACE template switching. From the 5' RACE reads, TCRdb lists one entry per CDR3 protein and no DNA. The sample holds 350,000 to 450,000 distinct CDR3 sequences. About this clonotype: Its cognate antigen is unknown.

The CDR3 has 18 residues. Germline loops: CDR1 LGHNA, CDR2 YNFKEQ. Sequencing was performed on blood T cells: a sorted CD56 or NKG2C T cell subset, CD4+ or CD8+ T cells, or bulk PBMC T cells (not recorded which). The J gene is TRBJ2-5, the V gene TRBV4-2; TCRdb names TRBD2, which stays unverified in the absence of DNA. The receptor was isolated from a man between 18 and 69 years old in good health. The CDR3 reads CASSQEGSKRGFLETQYF.